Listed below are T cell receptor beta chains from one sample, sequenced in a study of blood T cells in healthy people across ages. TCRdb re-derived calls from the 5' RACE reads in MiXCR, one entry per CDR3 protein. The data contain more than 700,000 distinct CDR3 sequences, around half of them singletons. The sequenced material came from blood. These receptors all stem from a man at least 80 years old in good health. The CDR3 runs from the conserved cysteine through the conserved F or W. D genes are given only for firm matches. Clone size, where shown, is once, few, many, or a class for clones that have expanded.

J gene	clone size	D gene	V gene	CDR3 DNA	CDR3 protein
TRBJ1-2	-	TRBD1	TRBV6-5	TGTGCCAGCAGTTTCCAGGGGGGTAGTTATGGCTACACCTTC	CASSFQGGSYGYTF
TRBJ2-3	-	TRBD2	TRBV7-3	TGTGCCAGCAGTCCACTAGCGGGGGGGGGCCCAGATACGCAGTATTTT	CASSPLAGGGPDTQYF
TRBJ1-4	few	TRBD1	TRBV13	TGTGCCAGCAGCTCACAGGGGGCTAATGAAAAACTGTTTTTT	CASSSQGANEKLFF
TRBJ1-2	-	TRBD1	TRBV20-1	TGCAGTGCTAGAGACGGACAGGGCTTCTATGGCTACACCTTC	CSARDGQGFYGYTF
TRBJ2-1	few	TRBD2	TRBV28	TGTGCCAGCAGTTTGAGGGACTATTTCTACAATGAGCAGTTCTTC	CASSLRDYFYNEQFF
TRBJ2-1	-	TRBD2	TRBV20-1	TGCAGTGCGAGAAGCGGGAACTCCTACAATGAGCAGTTCTTC	CSARSGNSYNEQFF
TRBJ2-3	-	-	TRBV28	TGTGCCAGCAGAGGGACGTTGGGGGGCACAGATACGCAGTATTTT	CASRGTLGGTDTQYF
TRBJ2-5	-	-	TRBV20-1	TGCAGTGCTTCCCTCCTAGGTAGATTGCAAGAGACCCAGTACTTC	CSASLLGRLQETQYF
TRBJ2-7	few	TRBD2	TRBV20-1	TGCAGTGCTAGTCCAACTAGCGGGGGCCCTTGGGAGCAGTACTTC	CSASPTSGGPWEQYF
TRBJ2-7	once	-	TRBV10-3	TGTGCCATCAGTGAGTGCAACCCTTGCGAGCAGTACTTC	CAISECNPCEQYF
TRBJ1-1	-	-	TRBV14	TGTGCCAGCAGTCTATGGATGGGAAATGTAGGTACTGAAGCTTTCTTT	CASSLWMGNVGTEAFF
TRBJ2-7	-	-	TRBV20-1	TGCAGTGCTAGGGGCGCTGGAGCCTACAATGAGCAGTACTTC	CSARGAGAYNEQYF
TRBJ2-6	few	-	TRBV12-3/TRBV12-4	TGTGCCAGCAGTTTAGCGCTAGGGGGTTCTGGGGCCAACGTCCTGACTTTC	CASSLALGGSGANVLTF
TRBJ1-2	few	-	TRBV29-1	TGCAGCGTTGAAGATCCGGGGGGTAGCGGCTACACCTTC	CSVEDPGGSGYTF
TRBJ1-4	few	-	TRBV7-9	TGTGCCAGCAGCTCGGGGCAGATGGGTGAAAAACTGTTTTTT	CASSSGQMGEKLFF
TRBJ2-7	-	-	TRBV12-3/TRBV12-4	TGTGCCAGCATGCCTCAGGCGGGACCGACCTACGAGCAGTACTTC	CASMPQAGPTYEQYF
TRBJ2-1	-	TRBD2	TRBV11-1	TGTGCCAGCAGCTCGGGCGGGAGTGAGTCCTACAATGAGCAGTTCTTC	CASSSGGSESYNEQFF
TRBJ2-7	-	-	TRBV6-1	TGTGCCAGCAGTGAAGCGGTATTCGGTCCGCCCTACGAGCAGTACTTC	CASSEAVFGPPYEQYF
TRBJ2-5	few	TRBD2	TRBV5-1	TGCGCCAGCAGCTTGCCCGCGACTAGCGGGAGTTATGGAGAGACCCAGTACTTC	CASSLPATSGSYGETQYF
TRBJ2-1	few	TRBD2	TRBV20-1	TGCAGTGCGGTGTTCTCGAGCGGGAGGGTGTACAATGAGCAGTTCTTC	CSAVFSSGRVYNEQFF
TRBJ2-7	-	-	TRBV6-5	TGTGCCGGCAGGGCTATGCGCCTGGGCTACGAGCAGTACTTC	CAGRAMRLGYEQYF
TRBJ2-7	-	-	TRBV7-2	TGTGCCAGCAGCCCCCTCCCGGGCTCCTACGAGCAGTACTTC	CASSPLPGSYEQYF
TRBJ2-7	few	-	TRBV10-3	TGTGCCATCAGTGAGACACTTCTAGAGCAGTACTTC	CAISETLLEQYF
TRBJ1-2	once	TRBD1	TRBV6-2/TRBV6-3	TGTGCCATCGGAGATGCCGGGACAGGGGTTGGCTATGGCTACACCTTC	CAIGDAGTGVGYGYTF
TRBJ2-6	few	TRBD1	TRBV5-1	TGCGCCAGCAGCTTGGTACAGGGGTATCAGGCCAACGTCCTGACTTTC	CASSLVQGYQANVLTF
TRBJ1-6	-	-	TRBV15	TGTGCCACCAGCGTCCAGCGAAATTCACCCCTCCACTTT	CATSVQRNSPLHF
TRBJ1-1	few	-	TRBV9	TGTGCCAGCAGCGTAGACGGGACGAACACTGAAGCTTTCTTT	CASSVDGTNTEAFF
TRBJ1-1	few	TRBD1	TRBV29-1	TGCAGCACCCAGGACAGGGCAAACGCTGAAGCTTTCTTT	CSTQDRANAEAFF
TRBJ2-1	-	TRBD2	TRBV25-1	TGTGCCAGCAGTGGCATAGCGGGAGGGGAAGATGAGCAGTTCTTC	CASSGIAGGEDEQFF
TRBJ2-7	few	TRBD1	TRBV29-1	TGCGCAGCGTTGAAGACAGGGGGTTACGAGCAGTACTTC	CAALKTGGYEQYF
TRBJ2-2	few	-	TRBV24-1	TGTGCCACCAGTGATCTTTCGAGGACGGGAACCGGGGAGCTGTTTTTT	CATSDLSRTGTGELFF
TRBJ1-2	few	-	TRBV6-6	TGTGCCTGCAGACAACCCAAAGGAACTAACTATGGCTACACCTTC	CACRQPKGTNYGYTF
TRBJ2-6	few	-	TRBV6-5	TGTGCCAGCAGTTATCATCAGGGCTCTGGGGCCAACGTCCTGACTTTC	CASSYHQGSGANVLTF
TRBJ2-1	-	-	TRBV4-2	TGTGCCAGCAGCCTCCAGGGGGGACTAGGCTACAATAAGCAGTTCTTC	CASSLQGGLGYNKQFF
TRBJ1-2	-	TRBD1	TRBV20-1	TGCAGTGCAAGAACAGGGGGCCGACAGGGCTACACCTTC	CSARTGGRQGYTF
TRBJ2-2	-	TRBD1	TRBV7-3	TGTGCCAGCAGCCCCCGGGACAGGGGTTTCGTCGGCGGGGAGCTGTTTTTT	CASSPRDRGFVGGELFF
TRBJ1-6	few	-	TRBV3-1	TGTGCCAGCAGCCAAGTAGGCCCGGATTCACCCCTCCACTTT	CASSQVGPDSPLHF